This TCR beta chain was obtained from a study of blood T cell repertoires in COVID-19. Overall study: Donors in the United States, Italy and Spain gave samples during acute or convalescent COVID-19. Nucleic acid was either cDNA or gDNA, and it came from T cells, B-cell-depleted T cells, or PBMCs.

Source study methods: Reference gene primer amplification gave nucleated cell count estimates. Sequenced by immunoSEQ multiplex PCR; TCRdb stores in-frame clones only, minus some. V and J calls and clone size are those listed in that table; D and trimming were worked out from the DNA. The table has some 150,000 clones, 79% seen once. This CDR3 contains 15 residues. J was trimmed by 4 bases and V by 4 bases; bases with no gene match: 9. Germline values: CDR1 SGHRS, CDR2 YFSETQ. This clonotype originated in a man between 50 and 59 years old with active or convalescent COVID-19. The sample was peripheral blood. The chain links TRBV5-1 to TRBJ2-3; 7 nucleotides line up with TRBD2. The CDR3 here is CASSPPLAEADTQYF. The CDR3 bases are TGCGCCAGCAGCCCGCCCCTAGCGGAGGCAGATACGCAGTATTTT.